This T cell receptor (beta chain) stems from a study of siplizumab effects on memory and regulatory T cells. Findings and limits, study-wide: Most proliferating CD4+ or CD8+ clones, roughly 75-96%, had no naive or memory assignment. Treg-derived clones made up an average of approximately 70% of mappable alloreactive CD4+ clones with siplizumab and more than 25% in controls. Naive T cells appeared more diverse than memory cells and seemed to be major alloresponse contributors. Sequences below about 10^-5 frequency were poorly captured, limiting mapping of alloreactive clones.

Clones were read by immunoSEQ multiplex PCR, and TCRdb kept only the in-frame ones, dropping some. The sample yields more than 95,000 clones, roughly 92% seen once. This CDR3 has 13 residues. CDR1 is SGHRS and CDR2 is YFSETQ in the germline V gene. Trimming pared 3 bases from V and 6 bases from J, leaving 9 bases between. For this clone: The antigen is not known.

The clonotype was recovered from a human donor in good health. V gene TRBV5-1 combines with J gene TRBJ1-4, with D perhaps matching TRBD1 (5 bases). The sequenced sample consisted of Tregs sorted from blood. CDR3 loop: CASSWRGHEKLFF. The CDR3 DNA follows: TGCGCCAGCAGCTGGAGGGGTCATGAAAAACTGTTTTTT.